The present entry profiles one TCR beta chain with its context. Its target is not known. Compared with germline, one end of the junction differs, possibly owing to a read error. Germline CDR1 is LGHNA and CDR2 is YSLEER. The CDR3 runs to 15 residues. This sample is part of a study of human T cells and chemical hapten exposure. Study-level points and caveats: Expanded TCRs produced significantly more large CDR3 similarity clusters than controls did.

The time point denotes: patch test 2, 6 weeks after DPC sensitization. Treatment given: therapeutic diphenylcyclopropenone sensitization with weekly scalp DPC. Via MiXCR, TCRdb re-called the RACE reads, giving one row per CDR3 protein. The profile shows approximately 87,000 distinct CDR3 sequences, around 10% of them singletons. The source material was whole blood, sampled in connection with sensitization to the hapten diphenylcyclopropenone (DPC). The V and J genes are TRBV4-3 and TRBJ2-7; 7 bases agree with TRBD1. The TCR comes from a woman between 40 and 55 years old with alopecia areata. Some clones in this sample may be carry-over from other donors' samples. CDR3 sequence reads: CVSSQNWDSSYEQYF. DNA of the CDR3: TGCGTCAGCAGCCAAAATTGGGACAGCTCCTACGAGCAGTACTTC.